The 31 T cell receptor beta chains presented below share a single source sample, sequenced in a study of response to subunit inactivated influenza vaccine. A single record per CDR3 protein comes from TCRdb applying MiXCR to the RT-PCR reads. The data hold about 480,000 distinct CDR3 sequences, with 11% observed a single time. The source was PBMCs from blood, collected roughly 6 weeks after vaccination. The origin of the receptors is a man aged 45-65 years who received an inactivated influenza vaccine.

In the case of this clonotype: Compared with germline, one end of the junction differs, possibly owing to a read error. V and J are TRBV5-5 and TRBJ2-2; 8 bases fit TRBD2. CDR3 length: 16 residues. Germline loops: CDR1 SGHKS, CDR2 YYEKEE (reference sequence). The CDR3 DNA reads as TGTGCCGGCAGCTCACTAGCGGCGGACGGAAAGAGGGAGCTGTTTTTT. Residues: CAGSSLAADGKRELFF.

This clonotype was detected only a few times. The J gene is TRBJ1-2, the V gene TRBV7-2; 8 bases line up with TRBD1. The CDR3 loop spans 16 amino acids. Germline-derived CDR1 and CDR2 are SGHTA and FQGNSA. The V and J ends lost 5 bases and 5 bases, in that order; junction bases with no gene match: 13. The DNA for the CDR3 is TGTGCCAGCAGCCCCAGCCTGGACAGGGTTTTATATGGCTACACCTTC. Translated: CASSPSLDRVLYGYTF.

This clonotype has more than one count but fewer than ten. The chain combines TRBV12-3 or TRBV12-4 with TRBJ2-7; 7 positions match TRBD1. The CDR3 totals 13 residues. Trimming at V came to 6 bases and at J to 2 bases, leaving 4 bases not matched to a gene. CDR3 amino acids: CASSDRAPYEQYF. In nucleotides, the CDR3 is TGTGCCAGCAGCGACAGGGCTCCCTACGAGCAGTACTTC.

This clonotype was observed many times. The chain joins TRBV28 to TRBJ2-7; D assignment may be TRBD1 or TRBD2 (6 bases each). The V end lost 7 bases, the J end lost 2 bases, and 15 bases lay between the germline ends. The germline CDR1 and CDR2 sequences are MDHEN and SYDVKM. The CDR3 extends over 14 amino acids. CDR3 residues: CASTDWGATYEQYF. CDR3 DNA: TGTGCCAGCACCGATTGGGGGGCTACCTACGAGCAGTACTTC.

This clonotype was counted at least ten times. The chain carries TRBV20-1 and TRBJ2-7, with TRBD1 matching 8 bases. Germline V gene sequence: CDR1 DFQATT, CDR2 SNEGSKA (reference sequence). The CDR3 runs to 18 residues. The CDR3: CTWYGDRWEVFTYYEQYF. The CDR3, as DNA: TGCACCTGGTACGGGGACAGGTGGGAAGTGTTTACGTACTACGAGCAGTACTTC.

There are many counts of this clonotype. The V gene is TRBV10-1, the J gene TRBJ1-6; D unresolved. This CDR3 is built from 13 residues. The germline CDR1 and CDR2 sequences are WNHNN and SYGVQD (reference sequence). The V gene lost 0 bases and the J gene lost 9 bases, with 6 bases spanning the gap. CDR3 nucleotides: TGCGCCAGCAGTGAGTCGGCAGCTTCACCCCTCCACTTT. As protein: CASSESAASPLHF.

This clonotype was counted many times. The chain carries TRBV6-2 or TRBV6-3 and TRBJ2-1; D uncertain. Germline values: CDR1 MNHEY, CDR2 SVGEGT. Trimming removed 0 bases at V and 4 bases at J, with 10 bases between. CDR3 size: 15 residues. CDR3 protein: CASSYSAVEYNEQFF. Written as DNA, the CDR3 is TGTGCCAGCAGTTACTCGGCGGTAGAATACAATGAGCAGTTCTTC.

This clonotype was detected only a few times. The rearrangement links TRBV7-8 to TRBJ2-4; D is possibly TRBD1 or TRBD2 (6 bases each). Germline assignment: CDR1 SGHVS and CDR2 FQNEAQ. The CDR3 runs to 15 residues. V was pared by 2 bases and J by 16 bases, with 24 bases between. The CDR3 sequence is CASSLSGAGARPYYF. The CDR3 DNA is TGTGCCAGCAGCTTATCGGGGGCAGGGGCCCGGCCCTATTACTTC.

This clonotype occurred many times. The rearrangement joins TRBV29-1 to TRBJ2-5, with TRBD1 identical over 9 bases. This CDR3 comprises 13 residues. Germline V gene lookup returns CDR1 SQVTM and CDR2 ANQGSEA. V gave up 7 bases and J gave up 2 bases; unmatched junction bases: 5. CDR3: CSAGQGSQETQYF. CDR3 bases: TGCAGCGCCGGACAGGGGAGTCAAGAGACCCAGTACTTC.

With regard to this clonotype: A read error may be the cause here, since a much bigger clone is one base away. This chain links TRBV4-2 with TRBJ1-3; D ambiguous. V dropped 1 base and J dropped 1 base, with 5 bases sitting between them. The CDR3 runs 14 residues. CDR1 and CDR2 from the germline V gene are LGHNA and YNFKEQ. CDR3 in DNA: TGTGCCAGCAGCCAAGTGGGATCTGGAAACACCATATATTTT. Amino acids: CASSQVGSGNTIYF.

The rearrangement joins TRBV7-2 to TRBJ2-7; 10 bases fit TRBD2. Germline CDR1 reads SGHTA; CDR2 reads FQGNSA. The CDR3 runs to 15 residues. V shed 2 bases and J 6 bases; nucleotides not matched to a gene: 7. The CDR3 reads CASSLWTSGAVEQYF. The CDR3 coding sequence is TGTGCCAGCAGCTTATGGACTAGCGGAGCTGTCGAGCAGTACTTC.

This clonotype was counted a few times. The DNA of the CDR3 is TGTGCCAGCAGCTCCTCGACTAGCGGGAGATTCTGGAGGTACGAGCAGTACTTC. Its protein is CASSSSTSGRFWRYEQYF. The chain uses TRBV7-8 and TRBJ2-7; TRBD2 aligns across 12 bases. The CDR3 sequence is 18 residues long. V lost 4 bases and J lost 4; bases outside the gene matches: 14. Germline V gene data show CDR1 as SGHVS and CDR2 as FQNEAQ.

The chain couples TRBV6-1 to TRBJ2-7; TRBD1 agrees at 11 bases. The V gene's germline CDR1 is MNHNS and CDR2 SASEGT. V lost 8 bases, J lost 0 bases, and 6 bases stayed unmatched. The CDR3 is 15 amino acids. CDR3 in amino acids: CASGGDRGNSYEQYF. The CDR3 DNA follows: TGTGCCAGCGGGGGGGACAGGGGGAACTCCTACGAGCAGTACTTC.

The chain joins TRBV4-2 to TRBJ2-2; D is perhaps TRBD1 (5 bases). The V gene's germline CDR1 is LGHNA and CDR2 YNFKEQ. V was clipped by 2 bases and J by 1 base, with 8 bases between them. This CDR3 has 15 amino acids. The CDR3 reads CASSQMTENTGELFF. DNA for the CDR3: TGTGCCAGCAGCCAAATGACAGAGAACACCGGGGAGCTGTTTTTT.

The count of this clonotype is one. This chain uses TRBV10-3 with TRBJ2-2, with TRBD2 as a possible D gene (6 bases). The germline CDR1 and CDR2 sequences are ENHRY and SYGVKD. The ends were cut back, 6 bases at V and 3 bases at J, with 11 bases in the middle. This CDR3 spans 14 amino acids. The CDR3 sequence: CAIRRGEDTGELFF. DNA for the CDR3: TGTGCCATCAGAAGAGGGGAGGACACCGGGGAGCTGTTTTTT.

This clonotype was observed a few times. This sequence joins TRBV9 and TRBJ2-7; 8 bases line up with TRBD2. The CDR3 covers 14 residues. Trimming took 4 bases from V and 3 from J; bases not matched to a gene: 6. The germline V gene has CDR1 SGDLS and CDR2 YYNGEE. The CDR3 is CASSPGLDNYEQYF. The CDR3 coding sequence is TGTGCCAGCAGCCCGGGACTAGACAACTACGAGCAGTACTTC.

The chain links TRBV7-2 to TRBJ2-5, with TRBD2 matching 10 bases. CDR1 SGHTA and CDR2 FQGNSA come from the germline V gene. V dropped 4 bases and J dropped 4; count of bases not matched to a gene: 12. This CDR3 contains 17 residues. The CDR3 DNA follows: TGTGCCAGCAGCTCTATAGCGGGAGGATGGTTTGGAGAGACCCAGTACTTC. Its translation: CASSSIAGGWFGETQYF.

The table lists this clonotype with many counts. The chain links TRBV29-1 to TRBJ2-7; D may be TRBD2 (6 bases). V was cut by 6 bases and J by 3 bases, with 15 bases left in between. The CDR3 is made up of 13 amino acids. Germline-derived CDR1 and CDR2 are SQVTM and ANQGSEA. CDR3 in amino acids: CSVWVSGGYEQYF. The DNA for the CDR3 is TGCAGCGTCTGGGTCTCCGGGGGCTACGAGCAGTACTTC.

The chain recombines TRBV5-6 with TRBJ2-3, with unresolved D. Germline CDR1 reads SGHDT; CDR2 reads YYEEEE. The CDR3 is made up of 12 amino acids. V was shortened by 1 base and J by 10 bases, with 10 bases between the two germline ends. The CDR3 spells CASSLFEASQYF. CDR3 DNA sequence: TGTGCCAGCAGCTTGTTTGAAGCATCGCAGTATTTT.

This clonotype was recorded a few times. The chain recombines TRBV29-1 with TRBJ2-7, with a tentative D call TRBD1 (6 bases). This CDR3 comprises 12 residues. Trimming stripped 7 bases from V and 3 bases from J, with 13 bases between. Germline CDR1 reads SQVTM; CDR2 reads ANQGSEA. The CDR3 DNA reads TGCAGCGCAAGGACAGAAAACTACGAGCAGTACTTC. It specifies CSARTENYEQYF.

This clonotype has ten or more counts. The CDR3 DNA sequence: TGCGCCAGCAGCTTGGCCGGCAGTCGGTATAATTCACCCCTCCACTTT. As protein: CASSLAGSRYNSPLHF. This chain connects TRBV5-1 to TRBJ1-6, with no clear D. V lost 0 bases and J lost 4, with 11 bases in between. The CDR3 loop spans 16 amino acids. Per germline, CDR1 SGHRS and CDR2 YFSETQ.

A note on this clonotype: A much larger clonotype is one base distant, so this may be a read error. The rearrangement joins TRBV15 to TRBJ1-1; a weak D match, TRBD1 (6 bases). The CDR3 totals 15 residues. Germline values: CDR1 LNHNV, CDR2 YYDKDF (reference sequence). Trimming removed 6 bases at V and 0 bases at J, with 14 bases between. CDR3 in amino acids: CATRSERTVNTEAFF. The DNA for the CDR3 is TGTGCCACCAGGAGTGAGAGGACAGTGAACACTGAAGCTTTCTTT.

This rearrangement joins TRBV20-1 to TRBJ1-6; a possible D gene is TRBD1 (6 bases). CDR3 length: 14 residues. The germline V and J ends were trimmed by 6 bases and 8 bases, with 17 bases remaining between them. Germline assignment: CDR1 DFQATT and CDR2 SNEGSKA (reference sequence). CDR3 sequence (DNA): TGCAGTGCAGGAGCCGGGGGGCTCGATTCACCCCTCCACTTT. It translates to CSAGAGGLDSPLHF.

The chain combines TRBV4-3 with TRBJ2-1; D is tentatively TRBD1 or TRBD2 (6 bases each). CDR1 LGHNA and CDR2 YSLEER come from the germline V gene. Trimming cost V 2 bases and J 6 bases, with 20 bases left between them. This CDR3 contains 17 residues. The CDR3, as DNA: TGCGCCAGCAGCCAAAACCATGGGGGGCTCTTTGCCAATGAGCAGTTCTTC. Amino acid sequence: CASSQNHGGLFANEQFF.

This clonotype was counted a few times. The chain joins TRBV20-1 to TRBJ2-7; D is possibly TRBD1 or TRBD2 (5 bases each). The CDR3 runs 15 residues. The V gene lost 2 bases and the J gene lost 3 bases, with 17 bases spanning the gap. CDR1 is DFQATT, CDR2 SNEGSKA, per germline (reference sequence). The DNA for the CDR3 is TGCAGTGCTAGACCGGGGCAAACGCTAATCTACGAGCAGTACTTC. It yields the protein CSARPGQTLIYEQYF.

This clonotype occurred many times. The chain is built from TRBV7-2 and TRBJ2-2, with 7 bases matching TRBD1. The CDR3 is made up of 15 amino acids. Trimming at V came to 4 bases and at J to 4 bases, leaving 6 bases not matched to a gene. Germline assignment: CDR1 SGHTA and CDR2 FQGNSA. CDR3 loop: CASSSRQGSTGELFF. CDR3 DNA sequence: TGTGCCAGCAGCTCGAGACAGGGCTCCACCGGGGAGCTGTTTTTT.

This clonotype was seen repeatedly, ten times or more. This chain links TRBV4-1 with TRBJ2-1, with no clear D. The CDR3 length is 17 residues. V lost 3 bases and J lost 7, with 22 bases in between. Germline V lookup: CDR1 MGHRA, CDR2 YSYEKL. The chain's CDR3 is CASSQLPSAESINEQFF. The CDR3 DNA reads TGCGCCAGCAGCCAGTTGCCGTCTGCGGAGAGTATTAATGAGCAGTTCTTC.

The sample holds a few counts of this clonotype. The V call is TRBV7-2, the J call TRBJ2-3; D gene ambiguous. Per germline, CDR1 SGHTA and CDR2 FQGNSA. Trimming took 5 bases from V and 6 from J, leaving 12 bases between them. The CDR3 totals 13 residues. The CDR3, as DNA: TGTGCCAGCAGCGCAGAAGCTGCGGATACGCAGTATTTT. Its translation is CASSAEAADTQYF.

This clonotype was counted only a few times. The V and J genes are TRBV24-1 and TRBJ2-1; the D gene is possibly TRBD2 (5 bases). From germline, CDR1 is KGHDR and CDR2 SFDVKD. The CDR3 has 15 residues. The V end was cut by 3 bases, the J end by 2 bases, with 10 bases between. CDR3 in amino acids: CATSDPSGTYNEQFF. CDR3 coding DNA: TGTGCCACCAGTGATCCGAGCGGAACCTACAATGAGCAGTTCTTC.

This clonotype was detected many times. The V and J genes are TRBV5-1 and TRBJ2-1; D call uncertain. V was shortened by 2 bases and J by 0 bases, with 12 bases between the two germline ends. CDR3 size: 16 residues. Germline lookup yields CDR1 SGHRS and CDR2 YFSETQ. The CDR3 region is CASSFMASSSYNEQFF. CDR3 in DNA: TGCGCCAGCAGCTTCATGGCGTCCAGCTCCTACAATGAGCAGTTCTTC.

This clonotype was counted many times. The chain employs TRBV5-1 and TRBJ1-1, with D hard to call. CDR3 length: 15 residues. Germline V CDR1 and CDR2: SGHRS, YFSETQ. Trimming removed 0 bases from V and 10 bases from J, with 19 bases in between. This CDR3 is CASSLELGIVGRAFF. Here the CDR3 DNA reads TGCGCCAGCAGCTTGGAGCTGGGGATTGTTGGACGAGCTTTCTTT.